One sample yielded the 27 T cell receptor beta chains listed below, sequenced in a study of blood T cell repertoires in COVID-19 (dated by TCRdb to the early 2020s). Libraries came from the immunoSEQ multiplex PCR assay. As stored in TCRdb, this immuneACCESS dataset retains in-frame rearrangements with V and J assigned. A fraction of the clones does not appear; measured against another copy, unresolved V genes explain less than half of the discrepancy, and the remainder lacks a known reason. This sample gives 60,000 or so clones in total; about 80% of them show up just once. The ten most abundant clones make up around 3.4% of the sample. Material for sequencing was peripheral blood. Source of these receptors: an elderly woman with acute or convalescent COVID-19.

This clone was detected a few times. The J gene is TRBJ2-7, the V gene TRBV2, with a tentative D call TRBD1 (5 bases). The V and J ends lost 6 bases and 1 base respectively, with 10 bases between them. The CDR3 sequence is 13 residues long. Germline lookup yields CDR1 SNHLY and CDR2 FYNNEI. CDR3 in amino acids: CASRDTQSYEQYF. The CDR3 region has the DNA TGTGCCAGCAGGGACACCCAATCCTACGAGCAGTACTTC.

The J gene is TRBJ2-1, the V gene TRBV9, with a possible D match to TRBD2 (5 bases). Germline V CDR1 and CDR2: SGDLS, YYNGEE. This CDR3 is 13 amino acids long. The V and J ends lost 0 bases and 10 bases respectively, with 11 bases between them. The chain's CDR3 is CASSVATSGEQFF. DNA for the CDR3: TGTGCCAGCAGCGTAGCTACATCGGGAGAGCAGTTCTTC.

The genes are TRBV12-5 and TRBJ2-7; maybe TRBD2 (6 bases). The CDR3 sequence is 14 residues long. CDR1 is LGHNT and CDR2 is FRNRAP in the germline V gene. Trimming took 5 bases from V and 4 from J, leaving 15 bases between them. The CDR3 loop is CASGLPGLPYEQYF. CDR3 in DNA: TGTGCTAGTGGTCTCCCGGGACTTCCTTACGAGCAGTACTTC. Variable domain in full (rest from reference TRBV12-5 and TRBJ2-7): DARVTQTPRHKVTEMGQEVTMRCQPILGHNTVFWYRQTMMQGLELLAYFRNRAPLDDSGMPKDRFSAEMPDATLATLKIQPSEPRDSAVYFCASGLPGLPYEQYFGPGTRLTVT.

This chain connects TRBV7-8 to TRBJ2-7, with a weak D call TRBD2 (6 bases). The CDR3 totals 16 residues. V lost 5 bases and J lost 2, with 19 bases in between. The germline gives CDR1 SGHVS, CDR2 FQNEAQ. CDR3 DNA: TGTGCCAGCAGCCTCCCTCCGGGGGTGGGTCCCTACGAGCAGTACTTC. Translation gives CASSLPPGVGPYEQYF.

The table lists this clone with a count of one. The chain is built from TRBV11-3 and TRBJ2-5; tentative D call: TRBD1 (6 bases). CDR3 length: 13 residues. V shed 1 base and J shed 4 bases, with 7 bases lying between them. CDR1 SGHNT and CDR2 YENEEA come from the germline V gene. CDR3 nucleotide sequence: TGTGCCAGCAGCTTAGTCAGGGGAGAGACCCAGTACTTC. Amino acids: CASSLVRGETQYF. Supplemented by reference TRBV11-3 and TRBJ2-5, the full variable domain reads EAGVVQSPRYKIIEKKQPVAFWCNPISGHNTLYWYLQNLGQGPELLIRYENEEAVDDSQLPKDRFSAERLKGVDSTLKIQPAELGDSAVYLCASSLVRGETQYFGPGTRLLVL.

The chain employs TRBV29-1 and TRBJ1-5, with 7 bases identical to TRBD1. The V gene's germline CDR1 is SQVTM and CDR2 ANQGSEA. The CDR3 extends over 12 amino acids. The junction had 4 bases not matched to a gene; V was cut back by 6 bases and J by 5 bases. The DNA for the CDR3 is TGCAGCGTACAGGGGACGGATCAGCCCCAGCATTTT. Its translation is CSVQGTDQPQHF.

This clone was detected once. The genes are TRBV19 and TRBJ2-2; possible D gene TRBD2, 5 bases. Trimming cost V 1 base and J 7 bases, with 7 bases left between them. CDR1 is LNHDA, CDR2 SQIVND, per germline (reference sequence). The CDR3 consists of 13 residues. The CDR3 DNA reads TGTGCCAGTAGTATAGTGGCGGGCGGGGAGCTGTTTTTT. Its translation is CASSIVAGGELFF.

DNA for the CDR3: TGCAGCGTTGAATCGTCTCCAGGCACAGATACGCAGTATTTT. As protein: CSVESSPGTDTQYF. This chain uses TRBV29-1 with TRBJ2-3, with D unresolved. Trimming stripped 2 bases from V and 1 base from J, with 10 bases between. CDR1 is SQVTM, CDR2 ANQGSEA, per germline. CDR3 length equals 14 residues.

V gene TRBV6-5 combines with J gene TRBJ1-3; 7 positions match TRBD1. The CDR3 has 15 residues. With V trimmed by 2 bases and J by 4 bases, 5 bases remained unmatched. CDR1 and CDR2 (germline): MNHEY, SVGAGI. Here the CDR3 DNA reads TGTGCCAGCAGTTACGCGGGACAGCCCGGAAACACCATATATTTT. Its protein product is CASSYAGQPGNTIYF.

The J gene is TRBJ1-6, the V gene TRBV4-2; D is unclear. Germline V gives CDR1 LGHNA, CDR2 YNFKEQ. The CDR3 length is 16 residues. The V end was cut by 0 bases, the J end by 7 bases, with 13 bases between. The CDR3 sequence: CASSQDPEARNSPLHF. The CDR3 coding sequence is TGTGCCAGCAGCCAAGATCCCGAGGCTAGGAATTCACCCCTCCACTTT.

This sequence joins TRBV5-1 and TRBJ2-3; 11 positions match TRBD2. This CDR3 region has 17 residues. Germline V gene data show CDR1 as SGHRS and CDR2 as YFSETQ. The V gene end was trimmed by 6 bases and the J gene end by 5 bases; junction bases not matched to a gene: 14. The CDR3 loop is CASNKIVASGRKDTQYF. The CDR3 DNA reads as TGCGCCAGCAACAAAATCGTGGCTAGCGGGAGGAAAGATACGCAGTATTTT. The full variable domain, rest sourced from reference TRBV5-1 and TRBJ2-3, is KAGVTQTPRYLIKTRGQQVTLSCSPISGHRSVSWYQQTPGQGLQFLFEYFSETQRNKGNFPGRFSGRQFSNSRSEMNVSTLELGDSALYLCASNKIVASGRKDTQYFGPGTRLTVL.

The rearrangement joins TRBV7-2 to TRBJ2-7; 8 bases align to TRBD1. V was clipped by 4 bases and J by 4 bases; unmatched bases: 9. Germline V CDR1 and CDR2: SGHTA, FQGNSA. The CDR3 runs 15 residues. CDR3 sequence (DNA): TGTGCCAGCAGCTCCCAGGGGGCCGGACCATACGAGCAGTACTTC. This sequence encodes CASSSQGAGPYEQYF.

CDR3 coding DNA: TGTGCCATCAGTGCAGCGAACACCGGGGAGCTGTTTTTT. As protein: CAISAANTGELFF. J is TRBJ1-3 and V is TRBV10-3; D gene unclear. The J call may not be correct, given that the DNA end is closer to TRBJ2-2. The CDR3 runs 13 residues. CDR1 and CDR2 from the germline V gene are ENHRY and SYGVKD.

The chain links TRBV19 to TRBJ1-1; D perhaps matches TRBD1 (6 bases). Germline V gene data show CDR1 as LNHDA and CDR2 as SQIVND (reference sequence). V lost 7 bases and J 0 bases, leaving 15 bases between the germline ends. CDR3 length: 15 residues. The CDR3: CASIPGTFMNTEAFF. As DNA, the CDR3 is TGTGCCAGTATACCCGGGACATTTATGAACACTGAAGCTTTCTTT.

The rearrangement joins TRBV18 to TRBJ2-1; 7 bases line up with TRBD1. The ends lost 3 bases at V and 2 bases at J; junction bases unmatched: 7. Germline V gene sequence: CDR1 KGHSH, CDR2 LQKENI. The CDR3 sequence is 16 residues long. CDR3 sequence: CASSPGTVGPYNEQFF. Written as DNA, the CDR3 is TGTGCCAGCTCACCCGGGACAGTTGGACCCTACAATGAGCAGTTCTTC.

This clone was counted once. The J gene is TRBJ2-7, the V gene TRBV28; D unclear. The CDR3 spans 14 residues. Germline-derived CDR1 and CDR2 are MDHEN and SYDVKM. V gave up 3 bases and J gave up 0 bases, with 9 bases separating them. CDR3 sequence reads: CASSLLSFSYEQYF. For the CDR3, the DNA is TGTGCCAGCAGTTTGCTCAGTTTCTCCTACGAGCAGTACTTC.

The chain joins TRBV9 to TRBJ2-1, with D maybe TRBD2 (6 bases). Germline V lookup: CDR1 SGDLS, CDR2 YYNGEE. CDR3 length: 14 amino acids. V gave up 4 bases and J gave up 4 bases, with 12 bases separating them. The CDR3 region is CASSQLAGYNEQFF. The CDR3, as DNA: TGTGCCAGCAGCCAACTTGCGGGGTACAATGAGCAGTTCTTC.

The chain employs TRBV21-1 and TRBJ2-5; the tabulated D call, TRBD2, remains unverified against the DNA. TRBV21-1 is labeled a pseudogene. This CDR3 region has 22 residues. The CDR3 here is CASSNLRLFCFFNWEKQETQYF. CDR3 in DNA: TGTGCCAGCAGCAATCTCCGTCTGTTTTGTTTTTTTAATTGGGAGAAACAAGAGACCCAGTACTTC.

This clone was recorded a few times. The V call is TRBV19, the J call TRBJ2-2, with D possibly matching TRBD2 (6 bases). Per germline, CDR1 LNHDA and CDR2 SQIVND (reference sequence). This CDR3 is built from 16 residues. V shed 10 bases and J shed 0 bases, with 18 bases lying between them. This CDR3 reads CATRMAGNTNTGELFF. The CDR3 DNA follows: TGTGCCACCCGCATGGCGGGGAACACGAACACCGGGGAGCTGTTTTTT. The whole variable domain, remainder taken from reference TRBV19 and TRBJ2-2, is DGGITQSPKYLFRKEGQNVTLSCEQNLNHDAMYWYRQDPGQGLRLIYYSQIVNDFQKGDIAEGYSVSREKKESFPLTVTSAQKNPTAFYLCATRMAGNTNTGELFFGEGSRLTVL.

V gene TRBV7-9 combines with J gene TRBJ2-1, with 9 positions matching TRBD2. This CDR3 is built from 15 residues. J gave up 5 bases and V 5 bases, and 7 bases lay outside the gene matches. Germline assignment: CDR1 SEHNR and CDR2 FQNEAQ (reference sequence). CDR3 in DNA: TGTGCCAGCAGCCGAATAGCGGGGGTCGACAATGAGCAGTTCTTC. Translated, it gives CASSRIAGVDNEQFF.

The chain joins TRBV27 to TRBJ2-1; D remains unclear. Trimming pared 3 bases from V and 6 bases from J, leaving 3 bases between. The germline V gene has CDR1 MNHEY and CDR2 SMNVEV (reference sequence). The CDR3 consists of 11 residues. CDR3 coding DNA: TGTGCCAGCAGTTTCTTCAATGAGCAGTTCTTC. Translating it yields CASSFFNEQFF.

The rearrangement uses TRBV11-2 and TRBJ1-1; D is possibly TRBD1 (5 bases). V lost 5 bases and J 0 bases, leaving 10 bases between the germline ends. The CDR3 length is 14 residues. Per germline, CDR1 SGHAT and CDR2 FQNNGV. The CDR3 DNA follows: TGTGCCAGCAGCCCGGTAGGGGTGAACACTGAAGCTTTCTTT. Encoded protein: CASSPVGVNTEAFF.

This clone came up once. The chain carries TRBV19 and TRBJ1-2; TRBD1 matches at 10 bases. From germline, CDR1 is LNHDA and CDR2 SQIVND (reference sequence). The trim removed 6 bases at V and 6 bases at J, leaving 16 bases unmatched. The CDR3 is 17 amino acids. CDR3 sequence: CASSNLRDRGYADGYTF. CDR3 in DNA: TGTGCCAGTAGCAACCTACGGGACAGGGGCTATGCTGATGGCTACACCTTC.

This chain connects TRBV5-1 to TRBJ2-3; maybe TRBD1 (5 bases). The CDR3 spans 16 residues. CDR1 SGHRS and CDR2 YFSETQ come from the germline V gene. V lost 1 base and J 0 bases, leaving 12 bases between the germline ends. The CDR3 nucleotides are TGCGCCAGCAGCTTGAGGGGTAGTTTTAGCACAGATACGCAGTATTTT. Protein sequence: CASSLRGSFSTDTQYF.

This rearrangement joins TRBV6-4 to TRBJ1-2, with TRBD1 identical over 7 bases. The CDR3 is 13 amino acids. J gave up 6 bases and V 3 bases, and 4 bases lay outside the gene matches. Germline V gene data show CDR1 as MRHNA and CDR2 as SNTAGT. CDR3: CASSESTGDGYTF. CDR3 coding DNA: TGTGCCAGCAGTGAGAGCACAGGGGATGGCTACACCTTC.

The genes are TRBV12-3 or TRBV12-4 and TRBJ1-1, with D unclear. Trimming left V 4 bases short and J 5 bases short, with 8 bases between. The CDR3 sequence is 12 residues long. The CDR3 protein is CASSYSGTEAFF. DNA for the CDR3: TGTGCCAGCAGTTACAGTGGGACTGAAGCTTTCTTT.

The chain links TRBV19 to TRBJ1-1, with a possible D match to TRBD1 (6 bases). V dropped 6 bases and J dropped 0 bases, with 14 bases sitting between them. Germline V CDR1 and CDR2: LNHDA, SQIVND (reference sequence). CDR3 length: 15 amino acids. The CDR3 region is CASSVLRGLNTEAFF. CDR3 bases: TGTGCCAGTAGCGTACTCAGGGGTCTGAACACTGAAGCTTTCTTT.